Below, one T cell receptor (beta chain) is given with its context. This CDR3 has 16 amino acids. Between the trimmed V and J ends, which lost 0 bases and 0 bases, there was a span of 9 bases. From germline, CDR1 is SGHRS and CDR2 YFSETQ. This entry belongs to a study of blood T cell repertoires in COVID-19. As for the study in general: Both acute and convalescent COVID-19 samples were obtained from the United States, Italy and Spain. Sources were T cells, B-cell-depleted T cells, or PBMCs; the material itself was cDNA or gDNA.

Data came from immunoSEQ multiplex PCR; TCRdb stores just in-frame clones and leaves some out. The sample lists roughly 140,000 clones, approximately 78% occurring once. The chain employs TRBV5-1 and TRBJ2-2, with D possibly TRBD1 on 6 matching bases. The sample comprised peripheral blood. The source of this sequence is a woman aged 80 or over with acute or convalescent COVID-19. Here the CDR3 DNA reads TGCGCCAGCAGCTTGGATGGGACAACGAACACCGGGGAGCTGTTTTTT. Residues: CASSLDGTTNTGELFF. Combining the CDR3 with reference TRBV5-1 and TRBJ2-2 gives the whole variable domain KAGVTQTPRYLIKTRGQQVTLSCSPISGHRSVSWYQQTPGQGLQFLFEYFSETQRNKGNFPGRFSGRQFSNSRSEMNVSTLELGDSALYLCASSLDGTTNTGELFFGEGSRLTVL.